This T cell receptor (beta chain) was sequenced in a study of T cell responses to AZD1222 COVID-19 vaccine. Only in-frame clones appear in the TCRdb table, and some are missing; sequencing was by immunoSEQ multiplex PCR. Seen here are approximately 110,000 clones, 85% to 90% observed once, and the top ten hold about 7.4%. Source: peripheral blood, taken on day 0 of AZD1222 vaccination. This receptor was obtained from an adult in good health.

The CDR3 nucleotides read TGTGCCAGCAGCCAAGAAGTTGCGGGGGGCCTCTATGGGACCCAGTACTTC. Amino acids: CASSQEVAGGLYGTQYF. This rearrangement joins TRBV3-1 (or the pseudogene TRBV3-2) to TRBJ2-5; 8 nucleotides line up with TRBD2. Germline trimming cut 0 bases from V and 7 bases from J; bases unmatched to any gene: 13. The CDR3 is 17 residues long. Germline assignment: CDR1 LGHDT and CDR2 YNNKEL (reference sequence).